Presented here are 14 T cell receptor beta chains from one specimen sequenced in a study of shared clonotypes between healthy human individuals. Naivety among CD8 cells was defined by CD45RO negativity and positive CCR7 selection, thereby excluding terminally differentiated effector memory CD45RA+ cells. Assay: immunoSEQ multiplex PCR; the TCRdb copy retains only in-frame clones and omits some. The repertoire holds about 2 million clones, with approximately 94% as singletons. The sequenced sample was naive CD8+ T cells sorted from blood. The receptor set was obtained from a man younger than 30 in good health.

The chain links TRBV20-1 to TRBJ1-2; D is unresolved. Germline V lookup: CDR1 DFQATT, CDR2 SNEGSKA (reference sequence). The V end was cut by 8 bases, the J end by 6 bases, with 13 bases between. This CDR3 has 11 residues. The chain's CDR3 is CSMLVDNGYTF. The DNA of the CDR3 is TGCAGTATGCTAGTCGACAATGGCTACACCTTC.

V is TRBV11-2 and J is TRBJ1-4, with 7 bases lining up with TRBD1. Germline lookup yields CDR1 SGHAT and CDR2 FQNNGV. V gave up 0 bases and J gave up 7 bases; unmatched junction bases: 5. CDR3 length: 15 residues. CDR3 loop: CASSLDRGTAEKLFF. The CDR3 bases are TGTGCCAGCAGCTTAGATAGGGGGACAGCTGAAAAACTGTTTTTT.

The chain is built from TRBV10-2 and TRBJ2-7, with D possibly TRBD2 on 6 matching bases. CDR3 size: 12 residues. The germline V gene has CDR1 WSHSY and CDR2 SAAADI. V lost 7 bases and J 5 bases, leaving 12 bases between the germline ends. DNA for the CDR3: TGCGCCAGCACCCTCGGGGGAAACGAGCAGTACTTC. It codes for CASTLGGNEQYF.

The CDR3 region is CASSLSNRAEQYF. CDR3 DNA sequence: TGTGCCAGCAGTTTATCAAACAGGGCCGAGCAGTACTTC. The V call is TRBV27, the J call TRBJ2-7, with D maybe TRBD1 (6 bases). Germline V CDR1 and CDR2: MNHEY, SMNVEV (reference sequence). There are 13 residues in the CDR3. V was trimmed by 0 bases and J by 6 bases, leaving 9 bases between them.

There are a few counts of this clone. The V and J genes are TRBV6-1 and TRBJ2-2; D is possibly TRBD1 or TRBD2 (5 bases each). Germline lookup yields CDR1 MNHNS and CDR2 SASEGT. The CDR3 sequence is 13 residues long. V was clipped by 7 bases and J by 6 bases, with 12 bases between them. CDR3 nucleotide sequence: TGTGCCAGCATTATCAGGGACGCCGGGGAGCTGTTTTTT. Its protein is CASIIRDAGELFF.

The chain has TRBV7-9 and TRBJ2-1; 8 nucleotides line up with TRBD2. V shed 6 bases, J shed 8 bases, and the junction held 12 bases outside the gene matches. Germline V gene sequence: CDR1 SEHNR, CDR2 FQNEAQ (reference sequence). CDR3 length: 15 amino acids. This CDR3 reads CASSNSGGGRYEQFF. DNA of the CDR3: TGTGCCAGCAGTAACAGCGGGGGTGGTAGATATGAGCAGTTCTTC.

A note on this clone: This specimen includes other DNA sequences encoding the same CDR3. The chain carries TRBV7-9 and TRBJ1-4; D is ambiguous. Trimming removed 1 base at V and 7 bases at J, with 4 bases between. The CDR3 covers 12 residues. The germline gives CDR1 SEHNR, CDR2 FQNEAQ (reference sequence). CDR3 in amino acids: CASSLEGEKLFF. The CDR3 bases are TGTGCCAGCAGCTTAGAGGGTGAAAAACTGTTTTTT.

The chain uses TRBV2 and TRBJ2-1; D is undetermined. This CDR3 region has 12 residues. CDR1 and CDR2 (germline): SNHLY, FYNNEI. Between the trimmed V and J ends, which lost 6 bases and 2 bases, there was a span of 5 bases. CDR3 sequence reads: CASRNPYNEQFF. In nucleotides, the CDR3 is TGTGCCAGCAGGAACCCCTACAATGAGCAGTTCTTC.

This clone was counted once. The genes are TRBV5-6 and TRBJ1-1; unclear D gene. Germline V gene data show CDR1 as SGHDT and CDR2 as YYEEEE. V shed 1 base and J shed 2 bases, with 9 bases lying between them. CDR3 length: 14 residues. CDR3: CASSLPGSNTEAFF. The CDR3 DNA reads as TGTGCCAGCAGCTTGCCTGGGAGTAACACTGAAGCTTTCTTT.

The chain has TRBV7-8 and TRBJ2-5; 13 positions match TRBD2. Germline V lookup: CDR1 SGHVS, CDR2 FQNEAQ. J was trimmed by 1 base and V by 4 bases; bases with no gene match: 3. The CDR3 extends over 16 amino acids. In DNA form, the CDR3 reads TGTGCCAGCAGCTATGGACTAGCGGGGGTCCAAGAGACCCAGTACTTC. It codes for CASSYGLAGVQETQYF.

On this clone: Other DNA sequences in the same sample also yield this CDR3. The chain is built from TRBV10-2 and TRBJ1-5; D unresolved. With 3 bases removed from V and 0 bases from J, the gap between germline ends came to 3 bases. There are 13 residues in the CDR3. Per the germline V gene, CDR1 is WSHSY and CDR2 is SAAADI. The CDR3 sequence: CASSELSNQPQHF. For the CDR3, the DNA is TGCGCCAGCAGTGAACTTAGCAATCAGCCCCAGCATTTT.

J is TRBJ2-5 and V is TRBV27; 7 nucleotides match TRBD1. The germline gives CDR1 MNHEY, CDR2 SMNVEV (reference sequence). The CDR3 spans 16 residues. With V trimmed by 0 bases and J by 1 base, 5 bases remained unmatched. CDR3 amino acids: CASSLSPGTVQETQYF. For the CDR3, the DNA is TGTGCCAGCAGTTTATCCCCCGGGACAGTCCAAGAGACCCAGTACTTC.

V usage is TRBV27 and J usage is TRBJ2-1; 12 bases agree with TRBD2. Trimming at V came to 0 bases and at J to 4 bases, leaving 4 bases not matched to a gene. This CDR3 has 17 residues. In germline, CDR1 is MNHEY, CDR2 SMNVEV (reference sequence). The CDR3 sequence is CASSLSSSGRVYNEQFF. The CDR3 DNA sequence: TGTGCCAGCAGTTTATCGTCTAGCGGGAGGGTTTACAATGAGCAGTTCTTC.

The genes are TRBV29-1 and TRBJ2-1; either TRBD1 or TRBD2 may fit D (5 bases each). Trimming left V 8 bases short and J 5 bases short, with 19 bases between. This CDR3 is built from 14 residues. The germline V gene encodes CDR1 SQVTM and CDR2 ANQGSEA. The CDR3 spells CSLWDGETNNEQFF. The CDR3 bases are TGCAGCCTCTGGGACGGCGAGACCAACAATGAGCAGTTCTTC.